These 6 T cell receptor gamma chains share one sample of origin, sequenced in a study of gamma-delta chains in newborns, infants, children. TCRdb ran CATT on the reads. The sample lists under 3,000 gamma-chain clones; approximately 40% were seen once. Sequenced material: blood. Source of these receptors: a child who was a newborn, infant or young child, either healthy, febrile or measles-vaccinated (not recorded which).

This clone was seen only a few times. CDR3 in amino acids: CATWDPHTTGWFKIF. The CDR3 bases are TGTGCCACCTGGGACCCCCATACCACTGGTTGGTTCAAGATATTT. The chain is built from TRGV8 and TRGJP1. No J gene is reported in TCRdb; it was inferred here by comparing the DNA with germline. J was trimmed by 0 bases and V by 4 bases; bases with no gene match: 5. Germline lookup yields CDR1 VENAVY and CDR2 YDSYNSRV. This CDR3 has 15 residues.

The V call is TRGV5, the J call TRGJ1 or TRGJ2. Because TCRdb records no J gene, it was assigned here through a match of the DNA to germline. With V trimmed by 6 bases and J by 6 bases, 11 bases remained unmatched. Germline values: CDR1 VINAFY, CDR2 YDVSNSKD. This CDR3 comprises 13 residues. CDR3 coding DNA: TGTGCCACCTGGTACTGGCGGAGTTATAAGAAACTCTTT. Translation gives CATWYWRSYKKLF.

This chain links TRGV2 with TRGJ1 or TRGJ2. The J gene, left out of TCRdb, was set here by checking the DNA against germline. Germline values: CDR1 EGSNGY, CDR2 YDSYNSKV. The CDR3 covers 12 residues. J gave up 4 bases and V 4 bases, and 4 bases lay outside the gene matches. The CDR3 spells CATWEGYYKKLF. As DNA, the CDR3 is TGTGCCACCTGGGAGGGGTATTATAAGAAACTCTTT.

V is TRGV4 and J is TRGJ1 or TRGJ2. The J gene comes from matching the DNA to germline here; TCRdb lacks it. The junction had 4 bases not matched to a gene; V was cut back by 2 bases and J by 3 bases. The germline V gene has CDR1 EGSTGY and CDR2 YDSYTSSV. This CDR3 is 13 amino acids long. CDR3 DNA: TGTGCCACCTGGGATGTTCTTTATTATAAGAAACTCTTT. It codes for CATWDVLYYKKLF.

V is TRGV3 and J is TRGJ1 or TRGJ2. The J gene, missing from TCRdb, was assigned here through DNA to germline matching. J lost 0 bases, V lost 3 bases, and 5 bases had no gene match. The CDR3 extends over 14 amino acids. The germline V gene has CDR1 VTNTFY and CDR2 YDVSTARD (reference sequence). The CDR3 reads CATWDGKNYYKKLF. Written as DNA, the CDR3 is TGTGCCACCTGGGACGGGAAGAATTATTATAAGAAACTCTTT.

No J gene was assigned, while the V gene was called as TRGV5. In germline, CDR1 is VINAFY, CDR2 YDVSNSKD. The CDR3 contains 15 residues. CDR3 DNA: TGTGCCACCTGGGACAGGCCTGAAGTTTATTATAAGAAACTATTT. It codes for CATWDRPEVYYKKLF.